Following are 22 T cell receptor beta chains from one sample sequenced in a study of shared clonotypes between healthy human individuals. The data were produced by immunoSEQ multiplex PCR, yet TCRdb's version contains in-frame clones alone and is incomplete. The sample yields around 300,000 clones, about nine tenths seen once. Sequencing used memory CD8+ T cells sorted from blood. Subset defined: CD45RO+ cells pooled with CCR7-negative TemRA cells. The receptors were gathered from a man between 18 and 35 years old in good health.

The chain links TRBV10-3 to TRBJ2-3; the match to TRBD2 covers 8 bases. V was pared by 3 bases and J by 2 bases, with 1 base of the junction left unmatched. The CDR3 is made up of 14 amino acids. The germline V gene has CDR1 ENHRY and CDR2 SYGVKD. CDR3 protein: CAISELADTDTQYF. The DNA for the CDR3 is TGTGCCATCAGTGAACTAGCGGACACAGATACGCAGTATTTT.

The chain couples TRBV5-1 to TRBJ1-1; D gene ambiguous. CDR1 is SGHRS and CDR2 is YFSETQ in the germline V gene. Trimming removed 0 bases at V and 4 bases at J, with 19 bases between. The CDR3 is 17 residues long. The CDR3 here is CASSLVLQTPNGTEAFF. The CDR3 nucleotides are TGCGCCAGCAGCTTGGTTCTCCAGACGCCAAATGGCACTGAAGCTTTCTTT.

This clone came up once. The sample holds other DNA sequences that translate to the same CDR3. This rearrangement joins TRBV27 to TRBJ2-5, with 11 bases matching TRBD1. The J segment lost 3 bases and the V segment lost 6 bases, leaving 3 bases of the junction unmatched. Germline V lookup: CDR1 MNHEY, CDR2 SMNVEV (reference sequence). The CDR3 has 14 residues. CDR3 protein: CASRGTGGEETQYF. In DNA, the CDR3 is TGTGCCAGCAGAGGGACAGGGGGGGAAGAGACCCAGTACTTC.

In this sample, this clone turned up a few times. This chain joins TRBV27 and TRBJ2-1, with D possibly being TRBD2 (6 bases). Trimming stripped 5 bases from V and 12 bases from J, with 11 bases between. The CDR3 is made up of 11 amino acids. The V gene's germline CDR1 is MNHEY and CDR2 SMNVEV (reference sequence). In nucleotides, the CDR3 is TGTGCCAGCAGTACTGGAGCGGGGCAGTTCTTC. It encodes CASSTGAGQFF.

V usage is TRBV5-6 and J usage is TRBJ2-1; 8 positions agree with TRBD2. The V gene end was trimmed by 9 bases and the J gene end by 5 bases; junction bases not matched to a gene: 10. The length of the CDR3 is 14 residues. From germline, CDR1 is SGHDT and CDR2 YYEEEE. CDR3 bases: TGTGCCACCGGGGGAACTAGCGGCCACAATGAGCAGTTCTTC. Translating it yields CATGGTSGHNEQFF.

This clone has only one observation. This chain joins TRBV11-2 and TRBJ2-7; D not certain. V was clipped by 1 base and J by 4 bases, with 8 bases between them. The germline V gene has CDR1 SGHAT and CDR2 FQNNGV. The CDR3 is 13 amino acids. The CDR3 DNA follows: TGTGCCAGCAGCTTAGGGATGTGGTACGAGCAGTACTTC. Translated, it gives CASSLGMWYEQYF.

In nucleotides, the CDR3 is TGTGCCAGCAGAGAGCGGGGGAGGGAGACCCAGTACTTC. It is translated as CASRERGRETQYF. The chain employs TRBV13 and TRBJ2-5, with TRBD2 matching 8 bases. The CDR3 spans 13 residues. The V and J ends lost 6 bases and 5 bases, in that order; junction bases with no gene match: 5. Germline lookup yields CDR1 PRHDT and CDR2 FYEKMQ (reference sequence).

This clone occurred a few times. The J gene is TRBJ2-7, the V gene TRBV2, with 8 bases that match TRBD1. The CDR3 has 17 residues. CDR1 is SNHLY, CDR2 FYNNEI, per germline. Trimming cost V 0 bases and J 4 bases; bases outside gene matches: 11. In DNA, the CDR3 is TGTGCCAGCAGTGAAGCATTTGGAGGGACAGGAATATACGAGCAGTACTTC. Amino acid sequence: CASSEAFGGTGIYEQYF.

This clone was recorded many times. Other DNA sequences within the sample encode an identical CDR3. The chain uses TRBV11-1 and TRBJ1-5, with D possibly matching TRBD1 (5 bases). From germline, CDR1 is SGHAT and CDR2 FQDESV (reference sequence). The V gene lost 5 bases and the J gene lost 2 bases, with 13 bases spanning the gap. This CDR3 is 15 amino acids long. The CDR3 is CASSPTGAGNQPQHF. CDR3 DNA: TGTGCCAGCAGCCCTACCGGGGCGGGCAATCAGCCCCAGCATTTT.

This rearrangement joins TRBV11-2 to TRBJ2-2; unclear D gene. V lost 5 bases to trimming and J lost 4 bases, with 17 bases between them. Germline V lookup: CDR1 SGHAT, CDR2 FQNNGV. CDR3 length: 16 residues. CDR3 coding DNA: TGTGCCAGCAGCCCAAGTGGTGGTTGGGGCACCGGGGAGCTGTTTTTT. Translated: CASSPSGGWGTGELFF.

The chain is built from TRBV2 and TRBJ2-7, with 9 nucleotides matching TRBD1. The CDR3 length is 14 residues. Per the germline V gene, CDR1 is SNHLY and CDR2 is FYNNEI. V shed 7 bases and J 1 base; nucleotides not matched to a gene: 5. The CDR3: CASTPGQGSYEQYF. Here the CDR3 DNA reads TGTGCCAGCACCCCGGGACAGGGTTCCTACGAGCAGTACTTC. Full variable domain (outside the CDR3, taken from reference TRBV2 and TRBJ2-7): EPEVTQTPSHQVTQMGQEVILRCVPISNHLYFYWYRQILGQKVEFLVSFYNNEISEKSEIFDDQFSVERPDGSNFTLKIRSTKLEDSAMYFCASTPGQGSYEQYFGPGTRLTVT.

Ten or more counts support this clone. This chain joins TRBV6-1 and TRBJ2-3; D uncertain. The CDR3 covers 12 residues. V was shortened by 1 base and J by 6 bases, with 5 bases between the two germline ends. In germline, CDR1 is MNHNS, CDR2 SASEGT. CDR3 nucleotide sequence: TGTGCCAGCAGTGAAGGTTCGGATACGCAGTATTTT. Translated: CASSEGSDTQYF.

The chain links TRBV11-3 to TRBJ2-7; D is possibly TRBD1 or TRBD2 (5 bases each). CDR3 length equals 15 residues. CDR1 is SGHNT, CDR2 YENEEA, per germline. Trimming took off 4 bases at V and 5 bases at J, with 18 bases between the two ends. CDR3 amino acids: CASSSPTGTSDEQYF. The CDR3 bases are TGTGCCAGCAGCTCGCCTACCGGGACCTCGGACGAGCAGTACTTC.

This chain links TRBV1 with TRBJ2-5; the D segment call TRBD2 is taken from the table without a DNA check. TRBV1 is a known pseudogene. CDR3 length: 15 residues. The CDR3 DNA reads TGCACCAGCAGCCGGTCCTCTGTGCGAGGAGAGACCCAGTACTTC. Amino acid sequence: CTSSRSSVRGETQYF.

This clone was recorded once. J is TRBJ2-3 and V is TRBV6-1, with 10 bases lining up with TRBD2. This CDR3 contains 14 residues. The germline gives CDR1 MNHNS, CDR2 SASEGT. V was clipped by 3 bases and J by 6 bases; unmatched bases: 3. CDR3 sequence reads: CASSEPSGGDTQYF. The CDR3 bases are TGTGCCAGCAGTGAGCCTAGCGGGGGTGATACGCAGTATTTT.

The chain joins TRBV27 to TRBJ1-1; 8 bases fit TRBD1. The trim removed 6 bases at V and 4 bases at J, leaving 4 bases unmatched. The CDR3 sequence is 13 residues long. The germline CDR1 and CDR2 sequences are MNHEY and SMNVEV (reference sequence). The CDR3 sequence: CASSAGGRTEAFF. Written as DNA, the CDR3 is TGTGCCAGCAGCGCAGGGGGCCGCACTGAAGCTTTCTTT.

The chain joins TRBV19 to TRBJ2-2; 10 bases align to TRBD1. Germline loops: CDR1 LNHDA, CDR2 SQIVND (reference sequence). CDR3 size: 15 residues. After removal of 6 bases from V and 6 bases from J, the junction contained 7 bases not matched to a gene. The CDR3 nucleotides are TGTGCCAGTAGACAAATCGGACAGGGGGCCGGGGAGCTGTTTTTT. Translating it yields CASRQIGQGAGELFF.

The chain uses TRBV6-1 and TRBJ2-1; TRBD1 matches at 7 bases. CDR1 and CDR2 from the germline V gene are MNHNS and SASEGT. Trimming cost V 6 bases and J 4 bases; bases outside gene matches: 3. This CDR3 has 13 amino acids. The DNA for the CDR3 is TGTGCCAGCAGCAGGGACAGTTACAATGAGCAGTTCTTC. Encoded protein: CASSRDSYNEQFF.

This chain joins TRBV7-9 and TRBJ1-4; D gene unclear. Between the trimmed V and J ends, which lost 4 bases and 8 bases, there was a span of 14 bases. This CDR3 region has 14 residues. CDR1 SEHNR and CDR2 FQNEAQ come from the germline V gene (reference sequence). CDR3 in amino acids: CASSSEPLGEKLFF. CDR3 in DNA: TGTGCCAGCAGCTCGGAACCCCTCGGGGAAAAACTGTTTTTT.

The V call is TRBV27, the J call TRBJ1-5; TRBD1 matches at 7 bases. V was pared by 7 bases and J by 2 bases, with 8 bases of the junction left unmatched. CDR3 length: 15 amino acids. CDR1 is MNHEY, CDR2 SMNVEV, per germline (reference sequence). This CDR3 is CASKIQGQGNQPQHF. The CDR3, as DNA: TGTGCCAGCAAGATACAGGGGCAGGGCAATCAGCCCCAGCATTTT.

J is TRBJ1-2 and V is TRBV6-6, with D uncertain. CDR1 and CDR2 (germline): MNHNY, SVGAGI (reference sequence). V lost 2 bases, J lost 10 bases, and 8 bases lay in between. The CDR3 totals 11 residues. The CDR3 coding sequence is TGTGCCAGCAGTTACGGGGTCGACTACACCTTC. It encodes CASSYGVDYTF.

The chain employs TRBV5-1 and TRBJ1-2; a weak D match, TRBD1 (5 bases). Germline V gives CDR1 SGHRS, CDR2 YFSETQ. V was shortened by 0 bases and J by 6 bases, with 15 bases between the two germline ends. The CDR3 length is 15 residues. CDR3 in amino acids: CASSLERQSRDGYTF. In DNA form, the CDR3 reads TGCGCCAGCAGCTTGGAGAGACAGTCTAGAGATGGCTACACCTTC.